This TCR beta chain was captured in a study of T-cell memory formation after mild COVID-19. Across the whole study: TCR clusters were mostly confined to one donor each.

General observations from the study: Detection of some responders pre-infection suggested pre-existing cross-reactive memory T cells participated. Mostly located in CM and EM were contracting CD4+ clones, with contracting CD8+ clones located in EMRA.

Each CDR3 protein is one row after TCRdb ran MiXCR on the 5' RACE reads. The sample holds approximately 440,000 distinct CDR3 sequences, around 20% seen once. This clonotype has just a few counts. Its target is not known. Per germline, CDR1 SGHVS and CDR2 FNYEAQ. The CDR3 spans 16 residues. After removal of 1 base from V and 4 bases from J, the junction contained 7 bases not matched to a gene. Sequencing was done on a sample of PBMCs or a T cell subset sorted from them (not recorded which). This chain connects TRBV7-6 to TRBJ2-1; 7 positions agree with TRBD1. The TCR was taken from an adult woman who had mild COVID-19 (a few samples of this study predate the infection). Cell type and time point are not known. CDR3 residues: CASSLGRGFPYNEQFF. The CDR3 coding sequence is TGTGCCAGCAGCTTAGGCAGGGGGTTCCCTTACAATGAGCAGTTCTTC. Filled out from reference TRBV7-6 and TRBJ2-1, the complete variable domain reads GAGVSQSPRYKVTKRGQDVALRCDPISGHVSLYWYRQALGQGPEFLTYFNYEAQQDKSGLPNDRFSAERPEGSISTLTIQRTEQRDSAMYRCASSLGRGFPYNEQFFGPGTRLTVL.